Below are 31 T cell receptor beta chains sequenced from a single sample in a study of blood T cell repertoires in COVID-19. Some clones are missing from TCRdb's copy, which holds only in-frame ones; the method was immunoSEQ multiplex PCR. The data contain approximately 150,000 clones, 85% of them singletons. The sequenced material came from PBMCs or T cells enriched from blood (not recorded which). These receptors came from a middle-aged woman who had recovered from COVID-19.

The chain uses TRBV5-4 and TRBJ1-2, with a possible D match to TRBD1 (5 bases). The CDR3 length is 16 residues. The V gene's germline CDR1 is SGHNT and CDR2 YYREEE (reference sequence). V was trimmed by 4 bases and J by 6 bases, leaving 22 bases between them. As DNA, the CDR3 is TGTGCCAGCAGCGCCGAGAGGGGCGGAGGGGAAAATGGCTACACCTTC. This codes for CASSAERGGGENGYTF.

The J gene is TRBJ1-1, the V gene TRBV4-1; 11 nucleotides match TRBD1. CDR1 and CDR2 (germline): MGHRA, YSYEKL. With 1 base clipped from V and 4 bases from J, the junction kept 8 bases outside the gene matches. This CDR3 has 17 amino acids. DNA for the CDR3: TGCGCCAGCAGCCAAGCCGGGACAGGGGGACGAGGCACTGAAGCTTTCTTT. Translated, it gives CASSQAGTGGRGTEAFF.

This clone was seen a handful of times. The chain links TRBV13 to TRBJ1-1; D is perhaps TRBD1 (5 bases). Germline CDR1 PRHDT, CDR2 FYEKMQ (reference sequence). Trimming took 2 bases from V and 5 from J, leaving 9 bases between them. The CDR3 has 13 residues. CDR3 DNA sequence: TGTGCCAGCAGCTTACAGGGTGTAACTGAAGCTTTCTTT. Amino acid sequence: CASSLQGVTEAFF.

The J gene is TRBJ2-1, the V gene TRBV29-1, with 8 positions matching TRBD1. CDR1 and CDR2 (germline): SQVTM, ANQGSEA. Trimming at V came to 4 bases and at J to 3 bases, leaving 5 bases not matched to a gene. The CDR3 covers 14 residues. The CDR3 sequence is CSVGAGGGYNEQFF. DNA of the CDR3: TGCAGCGTTGGGGCAGGGGGCGGCTACAATGAGCAGTTCTTC.

This clone came up once. This rearrangement joins TRBV6-5 to TRBJ2-1; a possible D gene is TRBD1 (6 bases). This CDR3 region has 15 residues. In germline, CDR1 is MNHEY, CDR2 SVGAGI. Trimming pared 6 bases from V and 4 bases from J, leaving 16 bases between. CDR3 in amino acids: CASSLDRRDYNEQFF. The CDR3 bases are TGTGCCAGCAGCCTAGACAGGCGAGATTACAATGAGCAGTTCTTC.

This chain connects TRBV12-5 to TRBJ1-1, with D possibly TRBD1 on 6 matching bases. The V and J ends lost 3 bases and 6 bases respectively, with 11 bases between them. The CDR3 extends over 13 amino acids. Germline V lookup: CDR1 LGHNT, CDR2 FRNRAP. CDR3 DNA: TGTGCTAGTGGTTTCAGGGGTGGAGCTGAAGCTTTCTTT. The encoded protein is CASGFRGGAEAFF.

The sample holds one count of this clone. The CDR3 protein is CASSIHGGASGYGYTF. In nucleotides, the CDR3 is TGTGCCAGCAGCATCCACGGGGGGGCGAGTGGCTATGGCTACACCTTC. The J gene is TRBJ1-2, the V gene TRBV7-2, with D maybe TRBD1 (6 bases). The CDR3 is 16 amino acids. V was trimmed by 5 bases and J by 4 bases, leaving 20 bases between them. The germline V gene has CDR1 SGHTA and CDR2 FQGNSA. The full variable domain, its missing parts supplied by reference TRBV7-2 and TRBJ1-2, is GAGVSQSPSNKVTEKGKDVELRCDPISGHTALYWYRQSLGQGLEFLIYFQGNSAPDKSGLPSDRFSAERTGGSVSTLTIQRTQQEDSAVYLCASSIHGGASGYGYTFGSGTRLTVV.

The chain carries TRBV5-5 and TRBJ1-2, with a tentative D call TRBD1 (5 bases). Trimming removed 3 bases from V and 6 bases from J, with 15 bases in between. The CDR3 length is 14 residues. Germline CDR1 is SGHKS and CDR2 is YYEKEE (reference sequence). CDR3 region: CASSWVTGGNGYTF. The CDR3 DNA is TGTGCCAGCAGCTGGGTGACGGGGGGAAATGGCTACACCTTC.

The rearrangement uses TRBV3-1 (or the pseudogene TRBV3-2) and TRBJ2-2; the match to TRBD1 covers 8 bases. CDR3 length equals 16 residues. The trim removed 4 bases at V and 5 bases at J, leaving 9 bases unmatched. Germline lookup yields CDR1 LGHDT and CDR2 YNNKEL (reference sequence). CDR3 nucleotides: TGTGCCAGCAGCCCCCGACAGGGGATAGATACCGGGGAGCTGTTTTTT. It specifies CASSPRQGIDTGELFF.

The rearrangement uses TRBV7-9 and TRBJ2-5, with a weak D call TRBD1 (6 bases). Trimming left V 8 bases short and J 2 bases short, with 18 bases between. Looked up from germline, CDR1 is SEHNR and CDR2 is FQNEAQ (reference sequence). The CDR3 extends over 15 amino acids. CDR3 nucleotide sequence: TGTGCCAGCTTAACACCGGGACACCTACAAGAGACCCAGTACTTC. It encodes CASLTPGHLQETQYF.

The V and J genes are TRBV3-1 (or the pseudogene TRBV3-2) and TRBJ2-1; 8 nucleotides align to TRBD1. Germline CDR1 is LGHDT and CDR2 is YNNKEL (reference sequence). The CDR3 totals 15 residues. V shed 4 bases, J shed 7 bases, and the junction held 9 bases outside the gene matches. The CDR3 DNA reads as TGTGCCAGCAGCCTAAGCACAGGGGGTTGGAATGAGCAGTTCTTC. The encoded protein is CASSLSTGGWNEQFF.

This chain links TRBV7-8 with TRBJ2-1; possible D gene TRBD1, 6 bases. CDR1 and CDR2 from the germline V gene are SGHVS and FQNEAQ. The CDR3 runs to 16 residues. V lost 3 bases to trimming and J lost 2 bases, with 14 bases between them. The CDR3 loop reads CASSFSLGGTYNEQFF. In DNA, the CDR3 is TGTGCCAGCAGCTTCTCACTAGGGGGAACCTACAATGAGCAGTTCTTC. Supplemented by reference TRBV7-8 and TRBJ2-1, the full variable domain reads GAGVSQSPRYKVAKRGQDVALRCDPISGHVSLFWYQQALGQGPEFLTYFQNEAQLDKSGLPSDRFFAERPEGSVSTLKIQRTQQEDSAVYLCASSFSLGGTYNEQFFGPGTRLTVL.

The chain is built from TRBV7-2 and TRBJ1-6; D not certain. The V and J ends lost 4 bases and 7 bases respectively, with 17 bases between them. The germline CDR1 and CDR2 sequences are SGHTA and FQGNSA. There are 16 residues in the CDR3. This chain's CDR3 is CASSWMNGRENSPLHF. CDR3 bases: TGTGCCAGCAGCTGGATGAACGGACGGGAAAATTCACCCCTCCACTTT.

The V gene is TRBV27, the J gene TRBJ2-7; D is possibly TRBD1 (5 bases). CDR3 length: 15 amino acids. Germline V gene sequence: CDR1 MNHEY, CDR2 SMNVEV (reference sequence). The V end lost 5 bases, the J end lost 7 bases, and 21 bases lay between the germline ends. The CDR3 here is CASSPLTDLPTEQYF. CDR3 DNA: TGTGCCAGCAGTCCCCTGACAGACCTACCTACGGAGCAGTACTTC.

V is TRBV30 and J is TRBJ1-2; 9 bases match TRBD1. The germline V gene has CDR1 GTSNPN and CDR2 SVGIG (reference sequence). This CDR3 has 13 amino acids. V shed 0 bases and J 8 bases; nucleotides not matched to a gene: 4. Here the CDR3 DNA reads TGTGCCTGGAGTGTCAGCACAGGGGGCGGCTACACCTTC. Amino acids: CAWSVSTGGGYTF.

This sequence joins TRBV30 and TRBJ2-6; TRBD1 agrees at 7 bases. Germline V gives CDR1 GTSNPN, CDR2 SVGIG (reference sequence). Trimming at V came to 2 bases and at J to 0 bases, leaving 7 bases not matched to a gene. The CDR3 contains 17 residues. Here the CDR3 DNA reads TGTGCCTGGAGTTGGATGGGACAGTTCTCTGGGGCCAACGTCCTGACTTTC. The encoded protein is CAWSWMGQFSGANVLTF.

This chain connects TRBV27 to TRBJ1-1; D may be TRBD1 (6 bases). Per the germline V gene, CDR1 is MNHEY and CDR2 is SMNVEV (reference sequence). The CDR3 is 15 residues long. Trimming cost V 0 bases and J 6 bases, with 14 bases left between them. The CDR3 is CASSLSRQGRAEAFF. The DNA of the CDR3 is TGTGCCAGCAGTTTATCGAGGCAGGGGAGGGCTGAAGCTTTCTTT.

Of note for this clone: At the DNA level, this CDR3 is encoded by other sequences in the same sample as well. The genes are TRBV3-1 (or the pseudogene TRBV3-2) and TRBJ2-2, with no clear D. The CDR3 length is 15 residues. V was cut by 0 bases and J by 2 bases, with 7 bases left in between. Germline V lookup: CDR1 LGHDT, CDR2 YNNKEL (reference sequence). The CDR3: CASSQDLTNTGELFF. Written as DNA, the CDR3 is TGTGCCAGCAGCCAAGATCTGACTAACACCGGGGAGCTGTTTTTT.

This clone was picked up many times. The rearrangement joins TRBV7-9 to TRBJ1-2; D is perhaps TRBD1 (6 bases). V dropped 1 base and J dropped 4 bases, with 16 bases sitting between them. CDR1 and CDR2 (germline): SEHNR, FQNEAQ (reference sequence). The CDR3 has 16 amino acids. This CDR3 reads CASSLDGTPISYGYTF. The CDR3 DNA is TGTGCCAGCAGCTTAGACGGGACACCGATTTCCTATGGCTACACCTTC.

In its sample, this clone was seen once. The V call is TRBV7-9, the J call TRBJ2-6, with D unresolved. Germline V gene sequence: CDR1 SEHNR, CDR2 FQNEAQ (reference sequence). The CDR3 extends over 16 amino acids. V shed 5 bases and J shed 0 bases, with 11 bases lying between them. The CDR3 coding sequence is TGTGCCAGCAGCCCGATGGGCACCTCTGGGGCCAACGTCCTGACTTTC. Encoded protein: CASSPMGTSGANVLTF.

The chain is built from TRBV19 and TRBJ1-4; a possible D gene is TRBD1 (6 bases). This CDR3 spans 16 amino acids. CDR1 and CDR2 (germline): LNHDA, SQIVND (reference sequence). V lost 5 bases to trimming and J lost 4 bases, with 17 bases between them. CDR3 residues: CASSRYRAEGNEKLFF. The CDR3 DNA follows: TGTGCCAGTAGTCGATACAGGGCCGAGGGTAATGAAAAACTGTTTTTT. Variable domain in full (rest from reference TRBV19 and TRBJ1-4): DGGITQSPKYLFRKEGQNVTLSCEQNLNHDAMYWYRQDPGQGLRLIYYSQIVNDFQKGDIAEGYSVSREKKESFPLTVTSAQKNPTAFYLCASSRYRAEGNEKLFFGSGTQLSVL.

The chain is built from TRBV5-1 and TRBJ2-1, with 8 bases lining up with TRBD1. Per the germline V gene, CDR1 is SGHRS and CDR2 is YFSETQ. The CDR3 totals 14 residues. Germline trimming cut 0 bases from V and 7 bases from J; bases unmatched to any gene: 3. The DNA of the CDR3 is TGCGCCAGCAGCTTGGGGACAGGGCAAAATGAGCAGTTCTTC. It translates to CASSLGTGQNEQFF.

This clone has just one count. The chain carries TRBV19 and TRBJ1-2; 8 nucleotides match TRBD1. J lost 5 bases, V lost 2 bases, and 10 bases had no gene match. Germline CDR1 LNHDA, CDR2 SQIVND (reference sequence). CDR3 length: 16 residues. Here the CDR3 reads CASSIWAAQGAYGYTF. In nucleotides, the CDR3 is TGTGCCAGTAGTATATGGGCGGCGCAGGGGGCGTATGGCTACACCTTC.

This clone was found a few times. The J gene is TRBJ1-3, the V gene TRBV19; D is unresolved. The CDR3 loop spans 15 amino acids. V dropped 2 bases and J dropped 0 bases, with 8 bases sitting between them. The germline V gene has CDR1 LNHDA and CDR2 SQIVND (reference sequence). The chain's CDR3 is CASSIPRFSGNTIYF. The CDR3 DNA sequence: TGTGCCAGTAGTATACCCAGATTCTCTGGAAACACCATATATTTT.

The V call is TRBV19, the J call TRBJ2-7, with no clear D. The CDR3 is 14 residues long. The V end lost 3 bases, the J end lost 3 bases, and 12 bases lay between the germline ends. Per the germline V gene, CDR1 is LNHDA and CDR2 is SQIVND (reference sequence). The CDR3 DNA follows: TGTGCCAGTAGTATTGGAGCGCTGGGCTACGAGCAGTACTTC. Translated: CASSIGALGYEQYF.

The J gene is TRBJ2-7, the V gene TRBV6-5; 11 bases fit TRBD1. J was trimmed by 3 bases and V by 0 bases; bases with no gene match: 4. The CDR3 totals 16 residues. From germline, CDR1 is MNHEY and CDR2 SVGAGI. CDR3 DNA: TGTGCCAGCAGTTACTCCGGGACAGGGGGTGTCTACGAGCAGTACTTC. Its translation: CASSYSGTGGVYEQYF.

This chain links TRBV25-1 with TRBJ1-1; D not certain. Looked up from germline, CDR1 is MGHDK and CDR2 is SYGVNS. CDR3 length: 16 residues. Trimming took 2 bases from V and 0 from J, leaving 13 bases between them. The CDR3 region has the DNA TGTGCCAGCAGTGAACCCCACGGAGGAATGAACACTGAAGCTTTCTTT. Translating gives CASSEPHGGMNTEAFF.

DNA of the CDR3: TGTGCCAGCAGCCAAGATCCCGGGACAGTCAATCAGCCCCAGCATTTT. Its protein product is CASSQDPGTVNQPQHF. The chain carries TRBV4-2 and TRBJ1-5, with 7 bases lining up with TRBD1. The CDR3 runs 16 residues. J was trimmed by 3 bases and V by 0 bases; bases with no gene match: 5. The germline V gene encodes CDR1 LGHNA and CDR2 YNFKEQ.

This clone occurred a few times. The CDR3 nucleotides are TGCGCCAGCAGCTTGGGGAGGTCTAATGAAAAACTGTTTTTT. Translation: CASSLGRSNEKLFF. This rearrangement joins TRBV5-1 to TRBJ1-4, with unresolved D. Germline assignment: CDR1 SGHRS and CDR2 YFSETQ. This CDR3 contains 14 residues. Between the trimmed V and J ends, which lost 0 bases and 3 bases, there was a span of 6 bases.

J is TRBJ1-3 and V is TRBV19; TRBD1 might be the D (5 bases). This CDR3 contains 18 residues. Germline values: CDR1 LNHDA, CDR2 SQIVND (reference sequence). Trimming removed 2 bases at V and 0 bases at J, with 17 bases between. The DNA of the CDR3 is TGTGCCAGTAGTATAATGACAGCTATGGCGAGCTCTGGAAACACCATATATTTT. Amino acids: CASSIMTAMASSGNTIYF.

The chain couples TRBV27 to TRBJ2-7, with D unclear. Trimming removed 6 bases from V and 1 base from J, with 13 bases in between. This CDR3 is 14 amino acids long. The germline CDR1 and CDR2 sequences are MNHEY and SMNVEV (reference sequence). This chain's CDR3 is CASSPGVASYEQYF. CDR3 nucleotide sequence: TGTGCCAGCAGCCCCGGAGTAGCATCCTACGAGCAGTACTTC.